A selection of T cell receptor beta chains follows, all from one sample in a study of T and B cells in COVID-19 patients. TCRdb redid the calling of the multiplex PCR reads with MiXCR, one entry per CDR3 protein. The profile shows just over 5,000 distinct CDR3 sequences, roughly 21% of them singletons. The source material was blood. The receptor set was obtained from a human donor who had recovered from COVID-19. Each CDR3 is given without its conserved first and last residue. The order of the fields is D gene, J gene, V gene, CDR3 protein. A D gene is named only where the DNA matches it firmly.

d_call: -; j_call: TRBJ1-5; v_call: TRBV18; cdr3_aa: ASSPRGVGQPQH
d_call: -; j_call: TRBJ1-5; v_call: TRBV5-5; cdr3_aa: ASSLFAGPNQPQH
d_call: -; j_call: TRBJ2-3; v_call: TRBV19; cdr3_aa: ASGSGMSYIDTQY
d_call: -; j_call: TRBJ1-2; v_call: TRBV27; cdr3_aa: ASSLWGNVGYT
d_call: TRBD1; j_call: TRBJ1-2; v_call: TRBV7-3; cdr3_aa: ASSFSGTANYGYT
d_call: -; j_call: TRBJ1-1; v_call: TRBV5-6; cdr3_aa: ASSLINRDMNTEAF
d_call: -; j_call: TRBJ1-2; v_call: TRBV2; cdr3_aa: AIAVRRGNYGYT
d_call: TRBD1; j_call: TRBJ2-3; v_call: TRBV25-1; cdr3_aa: ASMGDRDYTQY
d_call: TRBD2; j_call: TRBJ2-2; v_call: TRBV6-2/TRBV6-3; cdr3_aa: ASRTSDTGELF
d_call: -; j_call: TRBJ2-3; v_call: TRBV27; cdr3_aa: ASSPRGGRADTQY
d_call: -; j_call: TRBJ2-7; v_call: TRBV20-1; cdr3_aa: SASGRTYEQY
d_call: -; j_call: TRBJ1-6; v_call: TRBV7-9; cdr3_aa: ASSLSGTRNIPLH
d_call: -; j_call: TRBJ2-4; v_call: TRBV27; cdr3_aa: ASSLSSGWDIQY
d_call: TRBD2; j_call: TRBJ2-6; v_call: TRBV5-1; cdr3_aa: ASSPGGRQRSGANVLT
d_call: TRBD1; j_call: TRBJ2-6; v_call: TRBV6-5; cdr3_aa: ASSTRQGASTEPSGANVLT
d_call: -; j_call: TRBJ1-1; v_call: TRBV20-1; cdr3_aa: SASTDVGGTEAF
d_call: -; j_call: TRBJ2-3; v_call: TRBV11-3; cdr3_aa: ASSLAGRVTDTQY
d_call: -; j_call: TRBJ1-6; v_call: TRBV20-1; cdr3_aa: SAREVARGTPLH
d_call: -; j_call: TRBJ2-3; v_call: TRBV7-9; cdr3_aa: ASSLALPPTDTQY
d_call: TRBD2; j_call: TRBJ2-1; v_call: TRBV7-9; cdr3_aa: ASSLLNSGGNEQF
d_call: -; j_call: TRBJ2-2; v_call: TRBV5-4; cdr3_aa: ASSLDGWGTGELF
d_call: -; j_call: TRBJ1-4; v_call: TRBV19; cdr3_aa: ATQGHSSEKLF
d_call: -; j_call: TRBJ2-7; v_call: TRBV4-2; cdr3_aa: ASSQGSEEQY
d_call: -; j_call: TRBJ1-4; v_call: TRBV6-1; cdr3_aa: ASSDWLTNEKLF
d_call: TRBD2; j_call: TRBJ2-1; v_call: TRBV6-5; cdr3_aa: ASSYGSGGPVDEQF
d_call: -; j_call: TRBJ1-6; v_call: TRBV5-4; cdr3_aa: ASSQTNSPLH
d_call: -; j_call: TRBJ1-1; v_call: TRBV27; cdr3_aa: ASSSRTSTEAF
d_call: -; j_call: TRBJ1-1; v_call: TRBV19; cdr3_aa: ASTLRDSGLNTEAF
d_call: -; j_call: TRBJ2-5; v_call: TRBV28; cdr3_aa: ASSFRGWGGEKETQY
d_call: -; j_call: TRBJ2-3; v_call: TRBV23-1; cdr3_aa: ASSQFHRRHDTDTQY
d_call: -; j_call: TRBJ2-7; v_call: TRBV28; cdr3_aa: ASNPGGSSSYEQY
d_call: -; j_call: TRBJ2-3; v_call: TRBV6-4; cdr3_aa: ASAPGADTDTQY
d_call: TRBD1; j_call: TRBJ2-5; v_call: TRBV29-1; cdr3_aa: SGTGETQY
d_call: TRBD2; j_call: TRBJ2-1; v_call: TRBV19; cdr3_aa: ASSRQGPSGSNSYNEQF
d_call: -; j_call: TRBJ1-2; v_call: TRBV19; cdr3_aa: ASSIEGTAGYT
d_call: -; j_call: TRBJ2-2; v_call: TRBV28; cdr3_aa: ASSFGGTLTTGELF
d_call: -; j_call: TRBJ2-3; v_call: TRBV15; cdr3_aa: ATSRDSQKSGDTQY
d_call: -; j_call: TRBJ1-3; v_call: TRBV5-6; cdr3_aa: ASSLAGTEASGNTIY
d_call: TRBD1; j_call: TRBJ1-1; v_call: TRBV12-3/TRBV12-4; cdr3_aa: ASSLMGTGGTEAF
d_call: -; j_call: TRBJ1-4; v_call: TRBV11-3; cdr3_aa: ASSVRGATNEKLF
d_call: TRBD1; j_call: TRBJ2-7; v_call: TRBV28; cdr3_aa: ASGDRAPLEQY
d_call: -; j_call: TRBJ1-5; v_call: TRBV6-5; cdr3_aa: ASSYQSGAGQPQH
d_call: -; j_call: TRBJ1-2; v_call: TRBV19; cdr3_aa: ASSTGTPSNYGYT
d_call: TRBD1; j_call: TRBJ1-4; v_call: TRBV4-3; cdr3_aa: ASSLRTGRDEKLF
d_call: -; j_call: TRBJ2-3; v_call: TRBV7-9; cdr3_aa: AADWEQGPDTQY
d_call: TRBD1; j_call: TRBJ1-1; v_call: TRBV6-2/TRBV6-3; cdr3_aa: ASEQGARTEAF
d_call: TRBD1; j_call: TRBJ1-1; v_call: TRBV5-1; cdr3_aa: ASSLRGQGAGYTEAF